This TCR beta chain was documented in a study of shared clonotypes between healthy human individuals. At the level of the study: Donor ages ranged 18 to 49 years: a couple of women, a few men.

As concerns this clone: Its target is unknown.

The donors, all of them Caucasian adults, lived in Nashville, Tennessee. Sorted subsets were amplified in replicate PCRs using 200 ng DNA, approximately 30,000 T cell genomes. This table comes from immunoSEQ multiplex PCR, and its TCRdb copy is limited to in-frame clones, with some not included. The sample has some 700,000 clones; about 90% are singletons. The germline gives CDR1 SEHNR, CDR2 FQNEAQ (reference sequence). The V gene lost 7 bases and the J gene lost 2 bases, with 15 bases spanning the gap. The CDR3 has 14 amino acids. General observations from the study: Non-shared clonotypes showed lower generation probabilities than clonotypes common to all four donors.

The sample was memory CD8+ T cells from PBMCs. Subset specified: CD45RO+ cells pooled with CCR7-negative TemRA cells. The V call is TRBV7-9, the J call TRBJ2-7; the D gene could be TRBD1 or TRBD2 (5 bases each). This receptor was taken from a young man in good health. Some clones in this sample may be carry-over from other donors' samples. The CDR3 region has the DNA TGTGCCAGCACCCCCTCGGGGCTTCCCTACGAGCAGTACTTC. Amino acids: CASTPSGLPYEQYF.